This T cell receptor (beta chain) derives from a study of control samples from healthy donors and cancer patients. Clones were sequenced by immunoSEQ multiplex PCR, and TCRdb holds only the in-frame ones, with some missing. The table records about 92,000 clones, roughly four fifths of them present only once. Germline V gives CDR1 SNHLY, CDR2 FYNNEI. V was pared by 9 bases and J by 1 base, with 4 bases of the junction left unmatched. This CDR3 spans 14 amino acids. The gene calls are TRBV2 and TRBJ2-7; 12 nucleotides align to TRBD2. The sample was blood. This clonotype was sampled from a woman aged 60-75 years in good health. For the CDR3, the DNA is TGTGCCAGACAGACTAGCGGGGGATCCTACGAGCAGTACTTC. This codes for CARQTSGGSYEQYF.